A single sample gave rise to the 9 T cell receptor beta chains below, sequenced in a study of T cells after yellow fever vaccination. TCRdb reanalysed the 5' RACE reads using MiXCR and keeps one entry per CDR3 protein. The table lists some 240,000 distinct CDR3 sequences, 3.2% of them singletons, with 3.2% in the top ten. The input for sequencing was CD4+ T cells sorted from PBMCs, taken 10 days after the yellow fever booster vaccination. Every receptor here comes from a young man who received the YFV17D yellow fever vaccine.

This clonotype was picked up many times. CDR3 sequence: CASSRQGLMNTEAFF. For the CDR3, the DNA is TGCGCCAGCAGCCGACAGGGTCTGATGAACACTGAAGCTTTCTTT. The V call is TRBV5-1, the J call TRBJ1-1, with TRBD1 identical over 7 bases. Unmatched junction bases numbered 6, after V lost 4 bases and J lost 0 bases. The CDR3 covers 15 residues. In germline, CDR1 is SGHRS, CDR2 YFSETQ.

This clonotype was counted ten times or more. This chain uses TRBV10-1 with TRBJ2-7, with a possible D match to TRBD2 (6 bases). The germline V gene encodes CDR1 WNHNN and CDR2 SYGVQD (reference sequence). The CDR3 contains 14 residues. Trimming took 3 bases from V and 3 from J, leaving 12 bases between them. CDR3 coding DNA: TGCGCCAGCAGTGAAGGGGACTCCCGCTACGAGCAGTACTTC. Protein sequence: CASSEGDSRYEQYF.

The V gene is TRBV18, the J gene TRBJ1-5; TRBD1 matches at 9 bases. V lost 6 bases and J lost 5; bases outside the gene matches: 14. Looked up from germline, CDR1 is KGHSH and CDR2 is LQKENI. This CDR3 region has 17 residues. The CDR3 DNA reads as TGTGCCAGCTCGGACGGGGGCCGTAGGACAGGGGATCAGCCCCAGCATTTT. Encoded protein: CASSDGGRRTGDQPQHF. The entire variable domain, with the rest obtained from reference TRBV18 and TRBJ1-5, is as follows: NAGVMQNPRHLVRRRGQEARLRCSPMKGHSHVYWYRQLPEEGLKFMVYLQKENIIDESGMPKERFSAEFPKEGPSILRIQQVVRGDSAAYFCASSDGGRRTGDQPQHFGDGTRLSIL.

This chain uses TRBV7-2 with TRBJ2-3; D is possibly TRBD2 (7 bases). V gave up 5 bases and J gave up 4 bases, with 13 bases separating them. CDR1 and CDR2 (germline): SGHTA, FQGNSA. The CDR3 is made up of 14 amino acids. CDR3 sequence: CASSLGRGSDTQYF. CDR3 DNA sequence: TGTGCCAGCAGCCTAGGGAGGGGGTCAGATACGCAGTATTTT. Supplemented by reference TRBV7-2 and TRBJ2-3, the full variable domain reads GAGVSQSPSNKVTEKGKDVELRCDPISGHTALYWYRQSLGQGLEFLIYFQGNSAPDKSGLPSDRFSAERTGGSVSTLTIQRTQQEDSAVYLCASSLGRGSDTQYFGPGTRLTVL.

This clonotype was seen a few times. The V and J genes are TRBV29-1 and TRBJ1-1, with D hard to call. Between the trimmed V and J ends, which lost 5 bases and 0 bases, there was a span of 13 bases. This CDR3 has 14 amino acids. Germline values: CDR1 SQVTM, CDR2 ANQGSEA. The CDR3: CSVKRTVVNTEAFF. The CDR3 nucleotides are TGCAGCGTTAAGAGGACGGTTGTGAACACTGAAGCTTTCTTT.

The sample holds many counts of this clonotype. The chain recombines TRBV12-3 or TRBV12-4 with TRBJ1-1; no firm D call. This CDR3 contains 14 residues. V lost 7 bases to trimming and J lost 5 bases, with 17 bases between them. This chain's CDR3 is CASIWVGRDTEAFF. CDR3 bases: TGTGCCAGCATTTGGGTGGGGAGGGATACTGAAGCTTTCTTT.

CDR3 sequence reads: CASSLDRGRNQPQHF. CDR3 in DNA: TGTGCCAGCAGCCTGGACAGGGGCCGCAATCAGCCCCAGCATTTT. This sequence joins TRBV5-4 and TRBJ1-5, with TRBD1 matching 9 bases. The CDR3 has 15 amino acids. Trimming at V came to 4 bases and at J to 2 bases, leaving 4 bases not matched to a gene. Germline-derived CDR1 and CDR2 are SGHNT and YYREEE (reference sequence).

Only a few counts were recorded for this clonotype. The rearrangement uses TRBV7-3 and TRBJ2-3; 9 bases fit TRBD2. Germline CDR1 and CDR2: SGHTA and FQGTGA. Losses at the gene ends were 5 bases for V and 2 bases for J; bases not matched to a gene: 5. This CDR3 has 15 residues. CDR3 sequence reads: CASSVSGGYTDTQYF. The CDR3 nucleotides are TGTGCCAGCAGCGTAAGCGGGGGGTACACAGATACGCAGTATTTT.

This clonotype has only a few counts. V usage is TRBV27 and J usage is TRBJ1-2; weak D call: TRBD1 (5 bases). Germline-derived CDR1 and CDR2 are MNHEY and SMNVEV (reference sequence). The CDR3 has 16 residues. The V end lost 2 bases, the J end lost 3 bases, and 16 bases lay between the germline ends. The CDR3 bases are TGTGCCAGCAGTTTAAGGCCAGGGCGAATCGACTATGGCTACACCTTC. Its translation is CASSLRPGRIDYGYTF.